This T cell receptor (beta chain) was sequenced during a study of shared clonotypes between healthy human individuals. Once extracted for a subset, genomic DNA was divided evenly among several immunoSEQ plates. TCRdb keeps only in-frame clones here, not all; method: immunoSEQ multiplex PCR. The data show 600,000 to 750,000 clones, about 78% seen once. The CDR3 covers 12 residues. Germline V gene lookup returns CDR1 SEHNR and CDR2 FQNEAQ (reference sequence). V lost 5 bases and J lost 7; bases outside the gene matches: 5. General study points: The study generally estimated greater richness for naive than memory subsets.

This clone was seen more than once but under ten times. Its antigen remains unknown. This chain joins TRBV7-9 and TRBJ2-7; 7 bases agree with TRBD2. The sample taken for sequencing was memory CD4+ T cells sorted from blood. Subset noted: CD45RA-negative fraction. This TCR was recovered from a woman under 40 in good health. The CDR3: CASSLSGEEQYF. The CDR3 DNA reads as TGTGCCAGCAGCCTCAGCGGGGAGGAGCAGTACTTC.